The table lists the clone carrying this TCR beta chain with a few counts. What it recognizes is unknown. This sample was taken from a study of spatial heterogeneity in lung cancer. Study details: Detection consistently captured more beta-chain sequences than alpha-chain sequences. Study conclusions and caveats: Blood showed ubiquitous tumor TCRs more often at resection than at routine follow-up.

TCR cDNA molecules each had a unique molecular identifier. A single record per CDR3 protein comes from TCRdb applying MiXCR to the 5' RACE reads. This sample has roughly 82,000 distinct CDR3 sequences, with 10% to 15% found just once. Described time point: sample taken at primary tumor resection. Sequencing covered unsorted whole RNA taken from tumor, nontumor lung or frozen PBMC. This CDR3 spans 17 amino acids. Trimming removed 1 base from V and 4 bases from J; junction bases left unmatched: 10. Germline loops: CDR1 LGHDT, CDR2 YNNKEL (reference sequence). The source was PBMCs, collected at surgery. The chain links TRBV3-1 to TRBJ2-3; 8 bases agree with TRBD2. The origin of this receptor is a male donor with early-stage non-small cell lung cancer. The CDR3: CASSQGNSGIRADTQYF. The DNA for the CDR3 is TGTGCCAGCAGCCAAGGAAATAGCGGGATTCGAGCAGATACGCAGTATTTT.